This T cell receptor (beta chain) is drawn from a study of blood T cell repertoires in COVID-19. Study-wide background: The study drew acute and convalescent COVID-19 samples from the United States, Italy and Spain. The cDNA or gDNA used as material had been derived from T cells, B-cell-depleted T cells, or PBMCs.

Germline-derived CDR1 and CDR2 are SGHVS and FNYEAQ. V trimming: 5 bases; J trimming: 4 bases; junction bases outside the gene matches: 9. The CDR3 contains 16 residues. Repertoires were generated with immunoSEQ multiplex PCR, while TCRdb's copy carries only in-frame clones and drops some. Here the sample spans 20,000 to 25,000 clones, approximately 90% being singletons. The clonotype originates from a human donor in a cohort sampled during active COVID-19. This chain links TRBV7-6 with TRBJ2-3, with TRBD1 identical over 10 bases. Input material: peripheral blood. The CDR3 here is CASSNRQGASSDTQYF. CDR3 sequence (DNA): TGTGCCAGCAGCAACAGACAGGGGGCGAGCTCAGATACGCAGTATTTT.